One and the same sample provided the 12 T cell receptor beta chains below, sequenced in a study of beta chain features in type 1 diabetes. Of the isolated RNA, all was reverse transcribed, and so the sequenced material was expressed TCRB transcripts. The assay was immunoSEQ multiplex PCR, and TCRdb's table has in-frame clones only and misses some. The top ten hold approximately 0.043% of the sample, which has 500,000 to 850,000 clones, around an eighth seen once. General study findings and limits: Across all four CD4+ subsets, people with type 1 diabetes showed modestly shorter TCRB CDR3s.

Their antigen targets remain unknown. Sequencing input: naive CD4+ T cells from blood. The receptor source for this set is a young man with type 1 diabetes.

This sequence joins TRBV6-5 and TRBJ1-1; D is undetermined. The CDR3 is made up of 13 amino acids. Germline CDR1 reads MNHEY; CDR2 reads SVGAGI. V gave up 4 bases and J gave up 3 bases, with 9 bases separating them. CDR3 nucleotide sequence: TGTGCCAGCAGTTTGAGGGTGGACACTGAAGCTTTCTTT. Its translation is CASSLRVDTEAFF.

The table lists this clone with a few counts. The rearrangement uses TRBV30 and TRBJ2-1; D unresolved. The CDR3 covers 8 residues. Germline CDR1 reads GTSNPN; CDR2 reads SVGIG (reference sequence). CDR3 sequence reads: CAANEQFF. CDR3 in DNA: TGTGCGGCGAATGAGCAGTTCTTC.

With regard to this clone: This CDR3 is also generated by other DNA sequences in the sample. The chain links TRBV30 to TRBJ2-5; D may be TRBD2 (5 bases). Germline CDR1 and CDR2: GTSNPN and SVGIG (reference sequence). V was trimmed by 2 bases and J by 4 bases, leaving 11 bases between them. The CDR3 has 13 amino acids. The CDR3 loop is CAWSRTGRETQYF. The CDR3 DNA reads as TGTGCCTGGAGTCGTACGGGAAGAGAGACCCAGTACTTC.

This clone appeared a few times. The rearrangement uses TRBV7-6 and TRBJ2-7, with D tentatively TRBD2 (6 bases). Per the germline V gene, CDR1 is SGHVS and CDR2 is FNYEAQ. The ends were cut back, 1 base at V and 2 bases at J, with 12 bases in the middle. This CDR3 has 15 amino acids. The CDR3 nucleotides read TGTGCCAGCAGCTTAGGGGCTAGCGACCCCTACGAGCAGTACTTC. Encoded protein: CASSLGASDPYEQYF.

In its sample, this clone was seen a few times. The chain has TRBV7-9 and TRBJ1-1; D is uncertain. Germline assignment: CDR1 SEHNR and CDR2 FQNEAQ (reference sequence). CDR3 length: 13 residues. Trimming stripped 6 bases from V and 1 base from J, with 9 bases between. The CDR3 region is CASSSRQNTEAFF. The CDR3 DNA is TGTGCCAGCAGTTCAAGACAGAACACTGAAGCTTTCTTT.

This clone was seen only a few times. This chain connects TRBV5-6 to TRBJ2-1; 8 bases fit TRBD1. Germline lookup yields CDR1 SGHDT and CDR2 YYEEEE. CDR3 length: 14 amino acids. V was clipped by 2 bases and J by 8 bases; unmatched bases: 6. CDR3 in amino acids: CASSFQGAFYEQFF. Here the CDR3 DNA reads TGTGCCAGCAGCTTCCAGGGGGCTTTCTATGAGCAGTTCTTC.

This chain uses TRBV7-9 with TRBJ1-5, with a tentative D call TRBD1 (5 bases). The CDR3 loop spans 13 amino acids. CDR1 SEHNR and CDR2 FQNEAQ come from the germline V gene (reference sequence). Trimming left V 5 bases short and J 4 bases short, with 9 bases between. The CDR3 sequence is CASSTPGNQPQHF. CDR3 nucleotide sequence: TGTGCCAGCAGCACGCCAGGGAATCAGCCCCAGCATTTT. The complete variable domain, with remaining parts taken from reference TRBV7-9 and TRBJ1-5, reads DTGVSQNPRHKITKRGQNVTFRCDPISEHNRLYWYRQTLGQGPEFLTYFQNEAQLEKSRLLSDRFSAERPKGSFSTLEIQRTEQGDSAMYLCASSTPGNQPQHFGDGTRLSIL.

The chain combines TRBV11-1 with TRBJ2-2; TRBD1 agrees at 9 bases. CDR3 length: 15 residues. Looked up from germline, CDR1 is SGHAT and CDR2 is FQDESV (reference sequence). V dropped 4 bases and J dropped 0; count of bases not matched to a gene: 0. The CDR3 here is CASSWDRANTGELFF. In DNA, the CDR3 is TGTGCCAGCAGCTGGGACAGGGCGAACACCGGGGAGCTGTTTTTT.

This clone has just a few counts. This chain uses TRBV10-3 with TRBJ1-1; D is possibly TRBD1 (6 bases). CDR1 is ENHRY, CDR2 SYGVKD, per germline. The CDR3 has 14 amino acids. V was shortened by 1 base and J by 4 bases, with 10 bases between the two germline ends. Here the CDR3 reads CAISELEQGTEAFF. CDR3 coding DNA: TGTGCCATCAGTGAGTTGGAACAGGGCACTGAAGCTTTCTTT.

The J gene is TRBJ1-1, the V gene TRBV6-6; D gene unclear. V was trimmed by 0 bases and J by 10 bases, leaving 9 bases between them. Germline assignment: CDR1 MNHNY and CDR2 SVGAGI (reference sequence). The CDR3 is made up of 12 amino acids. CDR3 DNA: TGTGCCAGCAGTTACTCGATAAGAGGAGCTTTCTTT. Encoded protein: CASSYSIRGAFF.

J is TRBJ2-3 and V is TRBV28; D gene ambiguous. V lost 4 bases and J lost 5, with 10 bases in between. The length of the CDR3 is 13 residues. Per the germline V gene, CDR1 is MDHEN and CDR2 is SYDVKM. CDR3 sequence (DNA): TGTGCCAGCAGTTCCCCTTCCTTAGATACGCAGTATTTT. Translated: CASSSPSLDTQYF.

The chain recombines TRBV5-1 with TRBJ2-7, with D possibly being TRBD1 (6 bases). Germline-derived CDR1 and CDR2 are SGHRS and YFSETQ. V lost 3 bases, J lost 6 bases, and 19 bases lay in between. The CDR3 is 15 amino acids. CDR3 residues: CASSSTTGPGFEQYF. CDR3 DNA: TGCGCCAGCAGCTCAACAACAGGGCCTGGGTTCGAGCAGTACTTC.